Shown below are 11 T cell receptor beta chains from a single sample sequenced in a study of technical replicates of blood from a handful of donors. Sequencing was performed with immunoSEQ multiplex PCR; in TCRdb, only in-frame clones are kept and a portion is missing. This table holds more than 65,000 clones, nearly 97% found once. Sequencing was carried out using T cells isolated from PBMCs. These receptors were collected from a human donor in good health.

This clone occurred once. This rearrangement joins TRBV5-1 to TRBJ1-4; no clear D gene. Germline lookup yields CDR1 SGHRS and CDR2 YFSETQ. Between the trimmed V and J ends, which lost 4 bases and 0 bases, there was a span of 10 bases. The CDR3 loop spans 15 amino acids. Here the CDR3 reads CASSIQYSTNEKLFF. CDR3 nucleotide sequence: TGCGCCAGCAGCATACAGTATTCAACTAATGAAAAACTGTTTTTT.

The CDR3 reads CASSFRDFIYEQYF. The CDR3 DNA reads TGTGCCAGCAGTTTCAGGGACTTCATCTACGAGCAGTACTTC. This chain joins TRBV28 and TRBJ2-7; a possible D gene is TRBD2 (6 bases). The length of the CDR3 is 14 residues. Germline V gene data show CDR1 as MDHEN and CDR2 as SYDVKM. Trimming shortened V by 3 bases and J by 3 bases, and 12 bases separated the two germline ends.

This clone was seen a few times. J is TRBJ2-1 and V is TRBV18; 7 bases align to TRBD2. The junction had 9 bases not matched to a gene; V was cut back by 5 bases and J by 5 bases. Germline V gene lookup returns CDR1 KGHSH and CDR2 LQKENI. There are 15 residues in the CDR3. CDR3 region: CASSKRDPPNNEQFF. The CDR3 DNA reads TGTGCCAGCTCAAAGCGGGACCCGCCCAACAATGAGCAGTTCTTC.

This chain links TRBV5-1 with TRBJ2-2, with D possibly matching TRBD2 (6 bases). The CDR3 totals 15 residues. Germline V gives CDR1 SGHRS, CDR2 YFSETQ. Trimming left V 4 bases short and J 5 bases short, with 15 bases between. In DNA, the CDR3 is TGCGCCAGCAGCCCAACTAGCCTCCCGACCGGGGAGCTGTTTTTT. Translated, it gives CASSPTSLPTGELFF.

This clone turned up a few times. The J gene is TRBJ2-1, the V gene TRBV5-1, with 9 bases that match TRBD1. This CDR3 contains 14 residues. Germline values: CDR1 SGHRS, CDR2 YFSETQ. Trimming removed 0 bases from V and 5 bases from J; junction bases left unmatched: 0. The CDR3 reads CASSLDRGHNEQFF. The CDR3 region has the DNA TGCGCCAGCAGCTTGGACAGGGGGCACAATGAGCAGTTCTTC.

The chain recombines TRBV5-1 with TRBJ1-2; 11 nucleotides align to TRBD1. V lost 5 bases to trimming and J lost 2 bases; unmatched junction nucleotides: 8. This CDR3 is 16 amino acids long. Germline V gene sequence: CDR1 SGHRS, CDR2 YFSETQ. The CDR3 is CASSRTGGWVNYGYTF. The CDR3 coding sequence is TGCGCCAGCAGTAGGACAGGGGGCTGGGTGAACTATGGCTACACCTTC.

Judged by abundance, this clone is medium-sized. This rearrangement joins TRBV30 to TRBJ2-2, with 7 nucleotides matching TRBD2. Germline V gene lookup returns CDR1 GTSNPN and CDR2 SVGIG (reference sequence). V lost 8 bases, J lost 7 bases, and 16 bases stayed unmatched. The CDR3 extends over 15 amino acids. The CDR3 DNA follows: TGTGCCCGACCCGGAGGGGAGGGTGATGGCGGGGAGCTGTTTTTT. Protein product: CARPGGEGDGGELFF.

The rearrangement links TRBV25-1 to TRBJ1-5, with D perhaps TRBD1 (5 bases). Trimming took off 1 base at V and 1 base at J, with 5 bases between the two ends. The germline V gene has CDR1 MGHDK and CDR2 SYGVNS. This CDR3 spans 14 amino acids. The CDR3 DNA is TGTGCCAGCAGTGAATCAGGGAGCAATCAGCCCCAGCATTTT. Amino acids: CASSESGSNQPQHF.

The chain uses TRBV29-1 and TRBJ2-5; 8 nucleotides line up with TRBD2. The germline V gene has CDR1 SQVTM and CDR2 ANQGSEA. CDR3 length: 13 amino acids. The junction had 5 bases not matched to a gene; V was cut back by 3 bases and J by 5 bases. The CDR3, as DNA: TGCAGCGTTGACGGGAGGGTCCGGGAGACCCAGTACTTC. It encodes CSVDGRVRETQYF.

The chain employs TRBV28 and TRBJ1-2; 8 nucleotides line up with TRBD1. The germline CDR1 and CDR2 sequences are MDHEN and SYDVKM. The trim removed 5 bases at V and 1 base at J, leaving 6 bases unmatched. This CDR3 comprises 15 residues. The CDR3 loop is CASSPGTGLNYGYTF. The CDR3 DNA follows: TGTGCCAGCAGTCCCGGGACAGGACTTAACTATGGCTACACCTTC.

J is TRBJ2-1 and V is TRBV6-5, with 9 bases that match TRBD2. V lost 0 bases, J lost 8 bases, and 5 bases stayed unmatched. There are 15 residues in the CDR3. Germline V CDR1 and CDR2: MNHEY, SVGAGI. CDR3 nucleotides: TGTGCCAGCAGTTACTCGACGCGGGAGGGCCATGAGCAGTTCTTC. Protein sequence: CASSYSTREGHEQFF.